These T cell receptor beta chains were read from a single sample in a study of T cell responses to AZD1222 COVID-19 vaccine. TCRdb's copy holds only in-frame clones and misses some; the assay was immunoSEQ multiplex PCR. Of more than 100,000 clones listed, 80% to 90% are singletons. Sequencing used peripheral blood, obtained on day 0 of AZD1222 vaccination. All receptors derive from an adult in good health. Both conserved end residues are trimmed from each CDR3. Each record gives: V gene, J gene, clone size, CDR3 protein. Only some rows state a clone size, as once, few, many or a class for expanded clones.

>TRBV15|TRBJ1-6|.
ATSPREANSPLH
>TRBV28|TRBJ1-2|.
ASSLYQANYGYT
>TRBV7-2|TRBJ2-7|once
ASSLVGRSSYEQY
>TRBV18|TRBJ2-1|.
ASSPGSPINEQF
>TRBV6-5|TRBJ2-5|.
ASSSPGTETQY
>TRBV14|TRBJ2-5|.
ASSHLGVSVRETQY
>TRBV7-9|TRBJ2-2|.
ASSSPGGYGELF
>TRBV18|TRBJ2-1|.
ASSPESGGYNEQF
>TRBV5-1|TRBJ1-6|.
ASSDIQGTLH
>TRBV6-2/TRBV6-3|TRBJ1-5|.
ASSVDRRNQPQH
>TRBV6-5|TRBJ2-7|.
ASSPTGASSYEQY
>TRBV11-3|TRBJ1-4|.
ASSLGWRTGEKLF
>TRBV7-8|TRBJ2-3|.
ASSLFALAYADTQY
>TRBV15|TRBJ1-5|.
ATSRDPGQVNQPQH
>TRBV14|TRBJ2-7|.
ASSQIHRSYEQY
>TRBV24-1|TRBJ2-5|.
ATSDAGQGLETQY
>TRBV7-2|TRBJ2-1|.
ASTPLARYNEQF
>TRBV28|TRBJ2-7|.
ASSPIDRGYEQY
>TRBV7-3|TRBJ2-7|.
ASSLTGSSYEQY
>TRBV5-3|TRBJ2-3|once
ARSPPRDGDTQY
>TRBV27|TRBJ1-2|.
ASSLSAGGKRGYT
>TRBV27|TRBJ2-2|.
ASSDGQGNTGELF
>TRBV20-1|TRBJ1-4|.
SASRVNEKLF
>TRBV28|TRBJ1-1|.
ASWGMGNTEAF
>TRBV5-4|TRBJ1-2|.
ASSSADRGGYGYT
>TRBV19|TRBJ2-7|.
ASSTSRVPPYEQY
>TRBV28|TRBJ2-7|.
ASSRDKSYEQY
>TRBV5-1|TRBJ2-2|.
ASSLVGQDTGELF
>TRBV6-1|TRBJ2-7|.
ASSERGQAYEQY
>TRBV15|TRBJ2-2|.
ATSRDWGRDGELF
>TRBV30|TRBJ2-1|.
AWGGNEQF
>TRBV2|TRBJ1-4|.
ATRWRGANEKLF
>TRBV6-7|TRBJ2-5|.
ARTTGTLQETQY
>TRBV9|TRBJ1-3|.
ASSGLGDTIY
>TRBV6-5|TRBJ1-2|.
ASSTGRVGYT
>TRBV2|TRBJ2-1|.
ARGTSHEQF
>TRBV15|TRBJ1-1|.
ATSKRGTEAF
>TRBV19|TRBJ2-1|.
ASSIPPLLAGFYNEQF
>TRBV7-8|TRBJ1-5|.
ASSPRTAVGSNQPQH
>TRBV3-1/TRBV3-2|TRBJ1-6|.
ASSQPGTGDSPLH
>TRBV19|TRBJ1-5|once
ASRPDSYNQPQH
>TRBV19|TRBJ1-2|.
ASSKVIPGQSYGYT
>TRBV5-4|TRBJ2-4|.
ASSLDRSWENIQY
>TRBV21-1|TRBJ1-1|.
ASSRDTLWEAF
>TRBV6-2/TRBV6-3|TRBJ1-5|.
ASSHRDRNQPQH
>TRBV28|TRBJ1-1|.
ASKEDLNTEAF
>TRBV5-1|TRBJ1-1|.
ASSWDSLTEAF
>TRBV5-1|TRBJ2-7|.
ASSLAGAGAYEQY
>TRBV4-1|TRBJ2-1|.
ASSLTTSGSSYNEQF
>TRBV4-1|TRBJ2-3|.
ASRLSYTDTQY
>TRBV7-9|TRBJ2-5|.
ASRTSGRASETQY
>TRBV3-1/TRBV3-2|TRBJ2-7|.
ASSQDRYEQY
>TRBV5-1|TRBJ2-7|.
ASSLQGAYEQY
>TRBV20-1|TRBJ2-1|few
SARGDYEQF
>TRBV6-5|TRBJ2-1|.
ASRGTGFYNEQF
>TRBV19|TRBJ1-4|.
ASEGAKEKKLF
>TRBV27|TRBJ1-5|.
ASSSQFPGGNQPQH
>TRBV28|TRBJ2-5|.
ASSLWTSGLKETQY
>TRBV5-1|TRBJ2-7|.
ASSLRNAQGRSYEQY
>TRBV6-2/TRBV6-3|TRBJ1-2|.
ASSSAGGRGYT